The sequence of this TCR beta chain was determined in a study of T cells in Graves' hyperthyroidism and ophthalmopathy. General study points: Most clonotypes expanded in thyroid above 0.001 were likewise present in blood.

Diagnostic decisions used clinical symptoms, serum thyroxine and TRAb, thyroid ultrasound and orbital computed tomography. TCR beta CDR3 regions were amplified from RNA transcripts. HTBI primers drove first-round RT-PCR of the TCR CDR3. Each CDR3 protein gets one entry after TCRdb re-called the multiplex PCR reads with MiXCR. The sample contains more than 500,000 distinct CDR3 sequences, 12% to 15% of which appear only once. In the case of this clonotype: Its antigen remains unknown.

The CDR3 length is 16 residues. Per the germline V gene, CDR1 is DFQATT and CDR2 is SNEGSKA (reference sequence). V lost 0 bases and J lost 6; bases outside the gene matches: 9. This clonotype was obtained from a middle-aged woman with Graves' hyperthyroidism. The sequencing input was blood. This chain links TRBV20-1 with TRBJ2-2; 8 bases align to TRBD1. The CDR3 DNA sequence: TGCAGTGCTAGAGATTCAGGGGGCATGGTAGCCGGGGAGCTGTTTTTT. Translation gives CSARDSGGMVAGELFF.